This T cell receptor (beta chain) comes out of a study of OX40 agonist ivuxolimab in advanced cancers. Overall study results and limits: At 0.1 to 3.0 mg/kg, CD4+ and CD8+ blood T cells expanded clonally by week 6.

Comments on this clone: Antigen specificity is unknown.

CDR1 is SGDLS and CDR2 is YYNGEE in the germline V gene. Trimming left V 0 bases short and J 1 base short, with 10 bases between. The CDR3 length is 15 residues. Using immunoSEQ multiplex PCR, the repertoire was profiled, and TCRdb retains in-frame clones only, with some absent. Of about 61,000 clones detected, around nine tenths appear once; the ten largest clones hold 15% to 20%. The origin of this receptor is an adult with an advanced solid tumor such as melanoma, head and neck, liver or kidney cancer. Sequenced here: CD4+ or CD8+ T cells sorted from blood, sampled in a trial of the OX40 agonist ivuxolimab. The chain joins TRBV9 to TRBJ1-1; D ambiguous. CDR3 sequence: CASSVEPGRNTEAFF. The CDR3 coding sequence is TGTGCCAGCAGCGTAGAGCCAGGTCGGAACACTGAAGCTTTCTTT. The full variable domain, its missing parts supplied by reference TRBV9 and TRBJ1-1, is DSGVTQTPKHLITATGQRVTLRCSPRSGDLSVYWYQQSLDQGLQFLIQYYNGEERAKGNILERFSAQQFPDLHSELNLSSLELGDSALYFCASSVEPGRNTEAFFGQGTRLTVV.